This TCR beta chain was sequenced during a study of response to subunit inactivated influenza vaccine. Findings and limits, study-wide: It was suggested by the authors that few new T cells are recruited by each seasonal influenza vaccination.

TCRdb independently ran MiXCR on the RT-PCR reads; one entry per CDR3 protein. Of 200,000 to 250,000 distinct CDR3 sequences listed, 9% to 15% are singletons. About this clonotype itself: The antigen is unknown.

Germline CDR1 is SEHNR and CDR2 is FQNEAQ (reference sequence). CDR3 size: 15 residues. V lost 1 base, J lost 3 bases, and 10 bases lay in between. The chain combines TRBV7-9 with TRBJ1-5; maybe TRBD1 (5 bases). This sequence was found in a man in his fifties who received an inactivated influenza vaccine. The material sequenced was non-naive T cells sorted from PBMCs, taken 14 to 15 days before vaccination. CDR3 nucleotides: TGTGCCAGCAGCTTAGTAGGGGACCCCAATCAGCCCCAGCATTTT. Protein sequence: CASSLVGDPNQPQHF.